This entry describes one T cell receptor beta chain. The data stem from a study of blood T cell repertoires in COVID-19. Study information: The cDNA or gDNA used as material had been derived from T cells, B-cell-depleted T cells, or PBMCs.

Here immunoSEQ multiplex PCR was the method, and the copy in TCRdb shows in-frame clones only, minus some. The data hold approximately 210,000 clones, with almost 85% observed a single time. Trimming removed 6 bases from V and 4 bases from J; junction bases left unmatched: 15. This CDR3 has 18 amino acids. CDR1 and CDR2 (germline): ENHRY, SYGVKD. The specimen was peripheral blood. This receptor was taken from a woman aged 50 to 60 with active or convalescent COVID-19. The rearrangement uses TRBV10-3 and TRBJ2-1, with TRBD2 identical over 10 bases. The CDR3 is CAISENRGVLAGYNEQFF. In nucleotides, the CDR3 is TGTGCCATCAGCGAAAATAGGGGGGTACTAGCGGGGTACAATGAGCAGTTCTTC.